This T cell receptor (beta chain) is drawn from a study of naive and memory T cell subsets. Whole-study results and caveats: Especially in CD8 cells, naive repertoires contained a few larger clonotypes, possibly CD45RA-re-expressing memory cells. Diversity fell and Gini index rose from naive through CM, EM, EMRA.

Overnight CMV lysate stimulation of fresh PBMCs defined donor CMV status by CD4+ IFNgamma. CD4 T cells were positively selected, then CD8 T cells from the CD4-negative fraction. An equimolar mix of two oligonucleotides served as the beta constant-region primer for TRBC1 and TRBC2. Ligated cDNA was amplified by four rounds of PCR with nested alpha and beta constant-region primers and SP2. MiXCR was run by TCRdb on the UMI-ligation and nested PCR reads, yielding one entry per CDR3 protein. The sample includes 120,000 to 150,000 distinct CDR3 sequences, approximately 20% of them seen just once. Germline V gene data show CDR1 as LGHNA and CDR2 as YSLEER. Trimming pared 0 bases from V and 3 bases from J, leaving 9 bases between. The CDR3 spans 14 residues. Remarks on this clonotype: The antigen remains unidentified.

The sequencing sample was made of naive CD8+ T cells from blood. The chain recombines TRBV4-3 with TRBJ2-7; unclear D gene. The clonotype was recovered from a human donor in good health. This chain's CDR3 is CASSQDFGFYEQYF. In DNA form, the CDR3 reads TGCGCCAGCAGCCAAGATTTCGGGTTCTACGAGCAGTACTTC.